These T cell receptor beta chains were read from a single sample in a study of shared clonotypes between healthy human individuals. Repertoires were generated with immunoSEQ multiplex PCR, while TCRdb's copy carries only in-frame clones and drops some. The sample contains over a million clones, 65% to 80% of which appear only once. Sequenced: memory CD4+ T cells sorted from blood. The receptor source for this set is a man younger than 30 in good health. Each CDR3 is given without its conserved first and last residue. Rows may omit the clone size; those that give it use once, few, many or a size class.

>NA|TRBJ1-2|TRBV14
ASSHGQGAYGYT
>NA|TRBJ1-3|TRBV18
ASDRGLSTSGNTIY
>NA|TRBJ2-7|TRBV2
ASSVGTSGSYEQY
>NA|TRBJ1-3|TRBV18
ASSPGTARSAGNTIY
>NA|TRBJ2-2|TRBV5-1
ASRVEVPETGELF
>NA|TRBJ2-3|TRBV5-6
ASSPGDTDTQY
>NA|TRBJ2-3|TRBV5-4
ASSLFGTDLFDTQY
>NA|TRBJ2-1|TRBV5-1
ASNFLAESYNEQF
>few|TRBJ2-7|TRBV6-1
ASSQDRGEQY
>NA|TRBJ2-2|TRBV11-3
ASSLVGSGELF
>once|TRBJ2-3|TRBV7-3
ASSPLRLAGGLDTQY
>NA|TRBJ2-2|TRBV21-1
ASSMTASGRAPGELF